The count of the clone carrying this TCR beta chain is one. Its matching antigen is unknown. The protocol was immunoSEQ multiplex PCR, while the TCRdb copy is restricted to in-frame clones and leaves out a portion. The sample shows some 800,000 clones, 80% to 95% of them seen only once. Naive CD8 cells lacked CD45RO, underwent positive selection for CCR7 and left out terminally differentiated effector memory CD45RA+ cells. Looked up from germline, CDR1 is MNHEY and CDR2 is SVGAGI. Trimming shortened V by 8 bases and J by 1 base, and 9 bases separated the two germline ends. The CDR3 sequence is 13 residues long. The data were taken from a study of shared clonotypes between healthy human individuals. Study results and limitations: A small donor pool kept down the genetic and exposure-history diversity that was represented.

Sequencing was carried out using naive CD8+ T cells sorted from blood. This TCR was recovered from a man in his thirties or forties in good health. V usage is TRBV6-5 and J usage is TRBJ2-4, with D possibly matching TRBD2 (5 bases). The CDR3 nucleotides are TGTGCCAGCGGATTAGCGGCCAAAAACATTCAGTACTTC. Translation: CASGLAAKNIQYF.